This T cell receptor (beta chain) was identified during a study of T cell changes during pregnancy in multiple sclerosis. Generated by immunoSEQ multiplex PCR, the TCRdb table keeps only in-frame clones and is missing some. The profile shows tens of thousands of clones, 92% of them singletons. Germline CDR1 is SGHVS and CDR2 is FNYEAQ. This CDR3 contains 17 residues. Trimming removed 1 base at V and 0 bases at J, with 14 bases between. The genes are TRBV7-6 and TRBJ2-3; D may be TRBD1 (6 bases). This TCR was sampled from a female donor with multiple sclerosis, enrolled in a pregnancy study. The source material was CD8+ T cells from peripheral blood mononuclear cells, sampled in the first trimester of pregnancy. This CDR3 reads CASSLDRDIPSTDTQYF. CDR3 nucleotide sequence: TGTGCCAGCAGCTTAGATCGGGACATACCTAGCACAGATACGCAGTATTTT.